These 7 T cell receptor beta chains originate from one sample sequenced in a study of T cells in tumors after PD-1 blockade. Using immunoSEQ multiplex PCR, the repertoire was profiled, and TCRdb retains in-frame clones only, with some absent. The sample has roughly 15,000 clones; roughly 80% are singletons. This specimen was PBMCs, taken after anti-PD-1 treatment. These receptor sequences come from a human donor with basal cell carcinoma.

The V gene is TRBV5-4, the J gene TRBJ2-3; perhaps D is TRBD1 or TRBD2 (5 bases each). The germline V gene has CDR1 SGHNT and CDR2 YYREEE (reference sequence). Trimming stripped 4 bases from V and 1 base from J, with 13 bases between. The CDR3 is 15 residues long. The CDR3 DNA reads TGTGCCAGCAGCGTGGACACCGGGGGCACAGATACGCAGTATTTT. Translation: CASSVDTGGTDTQYF.

V usage is TRBV6-6 and J usage is TRBJ1-3; D remains ambiguous. Trimming left V 7 bases short and J 4 bases short, with 20 bases between. The CDR3 has 16 residues. Germline lookup yields CDR1 MNHNY and CDR2 SVGAGI (reference sequence). For the CDR3, the DNA is TGTGCCAGCACCTTACTGAGAGGGTTAGAAGGAAACACCATATATTTT. It codes for CASTLLRGLEGNTIYF.

The J gene is TRBJ2-1, the V gene TRBV6-5; 10 positions match TRBD1. The V gene end was trimmed by 0 bases and the J gene end by 8 bases; junction bases not matched to a gene: 7. The V gene's germline CDR1 is MNHEY and CDR2 SVGAGI. The CDR3 spans 16 residues. CDR3 coding DNA: TGTGCCAGCAGTTACTCGAGGACAGGGGGAACGGATGAGCAGTTCTTC. It specifies CASSYSRTGGTDEQFF.

V is TRBV6-5 and J is TRBJ2-5; the match to TRBD2 covers 7 bases. Germline CDR1 reads MNHEY; CDR2 reads SVGAGI. Trimming cost V 0 bases and J 4 bases; bases outside gene matches: 8. The CDR3 extends over 16 amino acids. In DNA form, the CDR3 reads TGTGCCAGCAGTTACTCAAGGTCGGGGGGTCGAGAGACCCAGTACTTC. The encoded protein is CASSYSRSGGRETQYF.

CDR3 DNA sequence: TGTGCCAGCAGCTTCCGACTAGCCAACGAGCAGTACTTC. This gives the protein CASSFRLANEQYF. The genes are TRBV5-6 and TRBJ2-7; 7 positions agree with TRBD2. The CDR3 loop spans 13 amino acids. Germline V gene sequence: CDR1 SGHDT, CDR2 YYEEEE. The junction had 4 bases not matched to a gene; V was cut back by 2 bases and J by 5 bases.

The chain is built from TRBV5-1 and TRBJ1-5; D is undetermined. Deletions cut 4 bases from V and 0 bases from J, with 11 bases between. The CDR3 contains 15 residues. Germline CDR1 is SGHRS and CDR2 is YFSETQ. CDR3 DNA sequence: TGCGCCAGCAGCCAAGACGGATATAGCAATCAGCCCCAGCATTTT. It encodes CASSQDGYSNQPQHF. Supplemented by reference TRBV5-1 and TRBJ1-5, the full variable domain reads KAGVTQTPRYLIKTRGQQVTLSCSPISGHRSVSWYQQTPGQGLQFLFEYFSETQRNKGNFPGRFSGRQFSNSRSEMNVSTLELGDSALYLCASSQDGYSNQPQHFGDGTRLSIL.

The V call is TRBV7-3, the J call TRBJ2-2; TRBD2 aligns across 10 bases. CDR1 is SGHTA and CDR2 is FQGTGA in the germline V gene. The CDR3 extends over 14 amino acids. The junction had 6 bases not matched to a gene; V was cut back by 8 bases and J by 6 bases. The CDR3 nucleotides read TGTGCCAGCTCCACTAGCGGGAAATCCGGGGAGCTGTTTTTT. It translates to CASSTSGKSGELFF.